The 32 T cell receptor beta chains reported below all come from one sample, sequenced in a study of T cell responses to AZD1222 COVID-19 vaccine (dated by TCRdb to the early 2020s). What the time point label conveys for this sample: baseline before first vaccination. Library preparation employed the immunoSEQ multiplex PCR assay. TCRdb took this table from immuneACCESS and kept in-frame rearrangements with V and J called. Such tables lack part of the clones; where checked against another copy, unresolved V genes explain under half of the gap, and the rest is unexplained. This sample has 150,000 to 200,000 clones in its table, and 80% to 95% of those were observed once. 2.3% of the sample belongs to the ten largest clones. Material: peripheral blood, obtained on day 0 of AZD1222 vaccination. Every receptor here comes from an adult in good health.

The chain is built from TRBV12-5 and TRBJ2-1, with D maybe TRBD2 (5 bases). The CDR3 contains 14 residues. CDR1 is LGHNT, CDR2 FRNRAP, per germline. V was trimmed by 9 bases and J by 0 bases, leaving 12 bases between them. The CDR3 nucleotides are TGTGCTAGCACTCGGGATTTCTCCTACAATGAGCAGTTCTTC. Protein product: CASTRDFSYNEQFF.

The chain uses TRBV30 and TRBJ1-5; tentative D call: TRBD1 (5 bases). The CDR3 contains 15 residues. V dropped 0 bases and J dropped 0 bases, with 9 bases sitting between them. Germline CDR1 and CDR2: GTSNPN and SVGIG (reference sequence). The DNA for the CDR3 is TGTGCCTGGAGTGTACAGGTAGTTAGCAATCAGCCCCAGCATTTT. Residues: CAWSVQVVSNQPQHF.

The chain is built from TRBV7-3 and TRBJ2-3; TRBD2 matches at 12 bases. V lost 5 bases to trimming and J lost 4 bases; unmatched junction nucleotides: 7. Germline-derived CDR1 and CDR2 are SGHTA and FQGTGA. CDR3 length equals 16 residues. CDR3 region: CASSQRLAGEADTQYF. In DNA, the CDR3 is TGTGCCAGCAGCCAAAGACTAGCGGGAGAGGCAGATACGCAGTATTTT.

V usage is TRBV7-9 and J usage is TRBJ2-1; 12 nucleotides align to TRBD2. CDR1 and CDR2 (germline): SEHNR, FQNEAQ (reference sequence). V gave up 4 bases and J gave up 7 bases; unmatched junction bases: 8. The CDR3 has 16 residues. This CDR3 reads CASSSSGGANRNEQFF. The DNA of the CDR3 is TGTGCCAGCAGCTCTAGCGGGGGGGCCAATCGAAATGAGCAGTTCTTC.

The chain couples TRBV7-3 to TRBJ2-3, with D possibly TRBD2 on 6 matching bases. Germline-derived CDR1 and CDR2 are SGHTA and FQGTGA. This CDR3 is 13 amino acids long. V was pared by 2 bases and J by 5 bases, with 8 bases between. DNA for the CDR3: TGTGCCAGCAGCTTAGGGGGGAAAGATACGCAGTATTTT. This encodes CASSLGGKDTQYF. Drawing the rest from reference TRBV7-3 and TRBJ2-3, the complete variable domain is GAGVSQTPSNKVTEKGKYVELRCDPISGHTALYWYRQSLGQGPEFLIYFQGTGAADDSGLPNDRFFAVRPEGSVSTLKIQRTERGDSAVYLCASSLGGKDTQYFGPGTRLTVL.

This clone was picked up a small number of times. The chain uses TRBV29-1 and TRBJ1-2; TRBD1 agrees at 7 bases. The CDR3 extends over 13 amino acids. Germline CDR1 and CDR2: SQVTM and ANQGSEA. V trimming: 4 bases; J trimming: 3 bases; junction bases outside the gene matches: 5. The CDR3: CSVGQGRDYGYTF. The DNA of the CDR3 is TGCAGCGTTGGACAGGGAAGGGACTATGGCTACACCTTC.

This clone has just a few counts. The chain carries TRBV7-2 and TRBJ1-1; D may be TRBD1 (5 bases). The CDR3 is 14 residues long. V lost 4 bases and J 1 base, leaving 10 bases between the germline ends. Looked up from germline, CDR1 is SGHTA and CDR2 is FQGNSA. For the CDR3, the DNA is TGTGCCAGCAGCTACCTTGGGGGGAACACTGAAGCTTTCTTT. Translation: CASSYLGGNTEAFF.

This clone has just a few counts. The chain recombines TRBV3-1 (or the pseudogene TRBV3-2) with TRBJ1-6; D unclear. V was shortened by 3 bases and J by 9 bases, with 12 bases between the two germline ends. Per germline, CDR1 LGHDT and CDR2 YNNKEL (reference sequence). The CDR3 totals 14 residues. CDR3 sequence: CASSHATEASPLHF. The CDR3 DNA follows: TGTGCCAGCAGCCATGCCACAGAGGCTTCACCCCTCCACTTT.

In this sample, this clone turned up a few times. The chain combines TRBV4-1 with TRBJ1-2; tentatively, D is TRBD1 (5 bases). V was clipped by 1 base and J by 4 bases, with 13 bases between them. From germline, CDR1 is MGHRA and CDR2 YSYEKL. This CDR3 is built from 15 residues. In DNA form, the CDR3 reads TGCGCCAGCAGCCAAGGGGAGACAGCTTCCTATGGCTACACCTTC. This codes for CASSQGETASYGYTF.

This chain links TRBV7-2 with TRBJ2-7, with D possibly matching TRBD1 (5 bases). V lost 1 base, J lost 5 bases, and 15 bases lay in between. Germline V gene data show CDR1 as SGHTA and CDR2 as FQGNSA. The CDR3 spans 15 residues. The CDR3 region has the DNA TGTGCCAGCAGCTTAGTTAGGCTTGCAGGGAACGAGCAGTACTTC. Translated, it gives CASSLVRLAGNEQYF.

The count of this clone is one. The rearrangement joins TRBV5-1 to TRBJ2-1; TRBD2 matches 9 bases. Germline CDR1 is SGHRS and CDR2 is YFSETQ. This CDR3 region has 17 residues. The ends lost 2 bases at V and 0 bases at J; junction bases unmatched: 6. The CDR3 loop reads CASSFGSGRSSYNEQFF. The CDR3 DNA reads as TGCGCCAGCAGCTTCGGGAGCGGGAGGAGCTCCTACAATGAGCAGTTCTTC.

J is TRBJ1-6 and V is TRBV19, with D uncertain. The CDR3 covers 12 residues. Trimming took off 3 bases at V and 7 bases at J, with 4 bases between the two ends. CDR1 is LNHDA and CDR2 is SQIVND in the germline V gene (reference sequence). CDR3 region: CASSMSNSPLHF. The CDR3 DNA is TGTGCCAGTAGTATGTCCAATTCACCCCTCCACTTT.

The chain employs TRBV27 and TRBJ2-7; D ambiguous. Trimming removed 2 bases from V and 0 bases from J, with 14 bases in between. The CDR3 loop spans 16 amino acids. Germline values: CDR1 MNHEY, CDR2 SMNVEV (reference sequence). CDR3 in DNA: TGTGCCAGCAGTTTAGTCCCGGGTGGGTCCTCCTACGAGCAGTACTTC. It translates to CASSLVPGGSSYEQYF.

The chain is built from TRBV25-1 and TRBJ1-2; perhaps TRBD1 as D (6 bases). Looked up from germline, CDR1 is MGHDK and CDR2 is SYGVNS. The V gene lost 6 bases and the J gene lost 4 bases, with 15 bases spanning the gap. The CDR3 is 14 residues long. The CDR3 region is CASRGEGGGYGYTF. CDR3 DNA sequence: TGTGCCAGCAGGGGGGAAGGGGGAGGCTATGGCTACACCTTC.

V and J are TRBV6-5 and TRBJ1-3; D remains unclear. The CDR3 spans 16 residues. The V gene lost 2 bases and the J gene lost 0 bases, with 11 bases spanning the gap. Germline lookup yields CDR1 MNHEY and CDR2 SVGAGI. CDR3 DNA: TGTGCCAGCAGTTACGGTGTCCCCCTCTCTGGAAACACCATATATTTT. It codes for CASSYGVPLSGNTIYF.

The chain links TRBV5-4 to TRBJ2-3; TRBD1 aligns across 11 bases. Per germline, CDR1 SGHNT and CDR2 YYREEE (reference sequence). This CDR3 has 15 residues. Germline trimming cut 2 bases from V and 6 bases from J; bases unmatched to any gene: 5. The CDR3 here is CASSFRGTGGDTQYF. CDR3 DNA sequence: TGTGCCAGCAGCTTCCGAGGGACAGGGGGGGATACGCAGTATTTT.

The V and J genes are TRBV4-1 and TRBJ1-3, with a possible D match to TRBD1 (6 bases). This CDR3 region has 16 residues. The V gene lost 8 bases and the J gene lost 4 bases, with 21 bases spanning the gap. Germline V gives CDR1 MGHRA, CDR2 YSYEKL. CDR3 in DNA: TGCGCCAGCCGCACCGGCGGGGGGCTGAAAGGAAACACCATATATTTT. Encoded protein: CASRTGGGLKGNTIYF.

The chain combines TRBV10-3 with TRBJ1-5, with TRBD1 matching over 7 bases. With 10 bases clipped from V and 0 bases from J, the junction kept 12 bases outside the gene matches. CDR1 and CDR2 (germline): ENHRY, SYGVKD. This CDR3 contains 16 residues. The CDR3 nucleotides read TGTGCCAGTAAGCAAGAGGGGACAGTTAGCAATCAGCCCCAGCATTTT. Its translation: CASKQEGTVSNQPQHF.

This sequence joins TRBV30 and TRBJ1-6, with TRBD1 as a possible D gene (6 bases). The CDR3 totals 13 residues. Germline V gene data show CDR1 as GTSNPN and CDR2 as SVGIG (reference sequence). V dropped 3 bases and J dropped 8 bases, with 11 bases sitting between them. CDR3 DNA sequence: TGTGCCTGGAGAGGGTCAGGGGATTCACCCCTCCACTTT. Translation gives CAWRGSGDSPLHF.

The V and J genes are TRBV18 and TRBJ2-2; D is unclear. This CDR3 has 13 residues. V lost 5 bases, J lost 7 bases, and 11 bases lay in between. The germline V gene encodes CDR1 KGHSH and CDR2 LQKENI. Here the CDR3 DNA reads TGTGCCAGCTCAATTATAACGGTCGGGGAGCTGTTTTTT. Protein: CASSIITVGELFF.

The chain links TRBV10-3 to TRBJ2-2, with 8 bases lining up with TRBD1. Germline-derived CDR1 and CDR2 are ENHRY and SYGVKD. The V segment lost 0 bases and the J segment 4 bases; nucleotides outside the gene matches: 1. This CDR3 has 15 amino acids. CDR3 in DNA: TGTGCCATCAGTGAGTCCAGGGGGCGCACCGGGGAGCTGTTTTTT. Translating it yields CAISESRGRTGELFF.

The CDR3 sequence: CASSEQGFGYTF. In DNA, the CDR3 is TGTGCCAGCAGCGAACAGGGCTTTGGCTACACCTTC. This chain joins TRBV11-2 and TRBJ1-2; possibly TRBD1 for D (6 bases). Germline CDR1 is SGHAT and CDR2 is FQNNGV. The CDR3 spans 12 residues. Trimming stripped 5 bases from V and 7 bases from J, with 11 bases between. The full variable domain, its missing parts supplied by reference TRBV11-2 and TRBJ1-2, is EAGVAQSPRYKIIEKRQSVAFWCNPISGHATLYWYQQILGQGPKLLIQFQNNGVVDDSQLPKDRFSAERLKGVDSTLKIQPAKLEDSAVYLCASSEQGFGYTFGSGTRLTVV.

The chain couples TRBV4-2 to TRBJ2-1, with 8 bases aligning to TRBD2. With 0 bases clipped from V and 4 bases from J, the junction kept 8 bases outside the gene matches. This CDR3 has 17 amino acids. Looked up from germline, CDR1 is LGHNA and CDR2 is YNFKEQ. CDR3 DNA: TGTGCCAGCAGCCAAGATTACGGGCGACTAGCGTACAATGAGCAGTTCTTC. This codes for CASSQDYGRLAYNEQFF.

This chain connects TRBV9 to TRBJ2-3; perhaps D is TRBD1 or TRBD2 (7 bases each). Trimming pared 4 bases from V and 4 bases from J, leaving 19 bases between. From germline, CDR1 is SGDLS and CDR2 YYNGEE. The CDR3 length is 16 residues. CDR3 sequence: CASSPRGGDWSDTQYF. Written as DNA, the CDR3 is TGTGCCAGCAGCCCCAGGGGGGGGGATTGGTCAGATACGCAGTATTTT.

This chain links TRBV7-9 with TRBJ1-5; no clear D. In germline, CDR1 is SEHNR, CDR2 FQNEAQ (reference sequence). CDR3 length: 12 residues. The V end lost 1 base, the J end lost 7 bases, and 5 bases lay between the germline ends. The CDR3 loop reads CASSLGRQPQHF. CDR3 bases: TGTGCCAGCAGCTTAGGGAGGCAGCCCCAGCATTTT. The full variable domain, rest sourced from reference TRBV7-9 and TRBJ1-5, is DTGVSQNPRHKITKRGQNVTFRCDPISEHNRLYWYRQTLGQGPEFLTYFQNEAQLEKSRLLSDRFSAERPKGSFSTLEIQRTEQGDSAMYLCASSLGRQPQHFGDGTRLSIL.

This clone was seen only once. The V call is TRBV7-2, the J call TRBJ1-2, with a possible D match to TRBD1 (5 bases). The CDR3 is 18 residues long. Trimming left V 5 bases short and J 0 bases short, with 22 bases between. Germline values: CDR1 SGHTA, CDR2 FQGNSA. CDR3 sequence: CASSLHAGRMGPNYGYTF. CDR3 sequence (DNA): TGTGCCAGCAGCCTTCATGCTGGGCGGATGGGACCTAACTATGGCTACACCTTC.

The DNA of the CDR3 is TGCGCCAGCAGCTTGGCCCCTAGCGGGGGGGCCGGCTCCTACAATGAGCAGTTCTTC. Encoded protein: CASSLAPSGGAGSYNEQFF. The chain has TRBV5-1 and TRBJ2-1, with TRBD2 matching over 12 bases. Looked up from germline, CDR1 is SGHRS and CDR2 is YFSETQ. The ends lost 0 bases at V and 0 bases at J; junction bases unmatched: 7. The CDR3 runs to 19 residues.

Written as DNA, the CDR3 is TGCGCCAGCAGTGACCGCGGATACTATGGCTACACCTTC. It translates to CASSDRGYYGYTF. The chain is built from TRBV10-2 and TRBJ1-2; D unclear. The ends were cut back, 3 bases at V and 3 bases at J, with 8 bases in the middle. This CDR3 has 13 residues. Looked up from germline, CDR1 is WSHSY and CDR2 is SAAADI.

The chain uses TRBV3-1 (or the pseudogene TRBV3-2) and TRBJ1-2, with 7 bases that match TRBD1. V trimming: 0 bases; J trimming: 4 bases; junction bases outside the gene matches: 8. Germline CDR1 reads LGHDT; CDR2 reads YNNKEL (reference sequence). This CDR3 is 16 amino acids long. The CDR3 nucleotides read TGTGCCAGCAGCCAAGATAGGCAGGGGGTCACCTATGGCTACACCTTC. Encoded protein: CASSQDRQGVTYGYTF.

The rearrangement uses TRBV10-1 and TRBJ2-7, with D perhaps matching TRBD1 (5 bases). The CDR3 extends over 14 amino acids. CDR1 is WNHNN, CDR2 SYGVQD, per germline (reference sequence). With 2 bases removed from V and 2 bases from J, the gap between germline ends came to 10 bases. The CDR3 is CASSEDRIAYEQYF. CDR3 bases: TGCGCCAGCAGTGAGGACAGAATAGCCTACGAGCAGTACTTC.

This clone was observed a few times. The chain joins TRBV7-8 to TRBJ1-1, with TRBD1 matching 11 bases. The J segment lost 1 base and the V segment lost 5 bases, leaving 6 bases of the junction unmatched. Germline CDR1 SGHVS, CDR2 FQNEAQ. CDR3 length: 16 residues. The CDR3, as DNA: TGTGCCAGCAGCGCCCGGGACAGGGGGTCGAACACTGAAGCTTTCTTT. Translated, it gives CASSARDRGSNTEAFF.

The V call is TRBV12-3 or TRBV12-4, the J call TRBJ1-2, with unresolved D. This CDR3 has 12 residues. Deletions cut 5 bases from V and 4 bases from J, with 8 bases between. The CDR3 is CASSPTVYGYTF. Written as DNA, the CDR3 is TGTGCCAGCAGTCCTACGGTCTATGGCTACACCTTC.